This T cell receptor beta chain is from a study of regulatory T cells in long-lasting Graves disease. Building the TCR beta libraries relied on iRepertoire HTBI primers, and CDR3 regions underwent Arm-PCR. MiXCR was run by TCRdb on the multiplex PCR reads, yielding one entry per CDR3 protein. The sample includes fewer than 550,000 distinct CDR3 sequences, around 17% of them seen just once. As to time point: newly diagnosed GD, antithyroid drugs for less than 3 months. Extracted RNA from PBMCs served as the source of the TCR library. The CDR3 extends over 13 amino acids. CDR1 SGHNT and CDR2 YENEEA come from the germline V gene. The V and J ends lost 2 bases and 2 bases respectively, with 6 bases between them. This sample was shared with a second study, whose subject was T cells in Graves' hyperthyroidism and ophthalmopathy.

Specimen: peripheral blood mononuclear cells (PBMCs), collected at new diagnosis, from a patient treated with antithyroid drugs. The chain couples TRBV11-3 to TRBJ1-2; D is ambiguous. The receptor's source is a woman between 18 and 29 years old with Graves disease. The CDR3 reads CASSLSLNYGYTF. The CDR3 coding sequence is TGTGCCAGCAGCTTATCGCTGAACTATGGCTACACCTTC.